Sequencing of this T cell receptor beta chain was carried out in a study of blood T cell repertoires in COVID-19. The length of the CDR3 is 13 residues. Germline loops: CDR1 SNHLY, CDR2 FYNNEI. The V and J ends lost 4 bases and 7 bases respectively, with 14 bases between them. Clones were sequenced by immunoSEQ multiplex PCR, and TCRdb holds only the in-frame ones, with some missing. The sample lists over 130,000 clones; over 75% were seen once. The TCR sequence derives from a man aged 50-59 years with acute or convalescent COVID-19. This rearrangement joins TRBV2 to TRBJ2-7, with TRBD1 as a possible D gene (6 bases). The sequenced sample consisted of peripheral blood. CDR3 protein: CASSGGPFGEQYF. CDR3 bases: TGTGCCAGCAGTGGGGGGCCCTTTGGGGAGCAGTACTTC. The full variable domain, with the rest looked up from reference TRBV2 and TRBJ2-7, is EPEVTQTPSHQVTQMGQEVILRCVPISNHLYFYWYRQILGQKVEFLVSFYNNEISEKSEIFDDQFSVERPDGSNFTLKIRSTKLEDSAMYFCASSGGPFGEQYFGPGTRLTVT.